The 13 T cell receptor beta chains given below trace back to one sample, sequenced in a study of Graves' ophthalmopathy and Graves' hyperthyroidism. The authors amplified TCR beta CDR3 regions, and they did so from RNA transcripts for repertoire sequencing. First-round RT-PCR employed HTBI primers, with a second-round multiplex PCR after it. A single record per CDR3 protein comes from TCRdb applying MiXCR to the multiplex PCR reads. The table has hundreds of thousands of distinct CDR3 sequences, 15% seen once. The sequencing input was peripheral blood. The source of these receptors is a woman aged 18-35 years with stable Graves' hyperthyroidism.

The table lists this clonotype with many counts. The chain uses TRBV19 and TRBJ1-3, with D uncertain. The CDR3 totals 15 residues. V was cut by 3 bases and J by 0 bases, with 9 bases left in between. The germline CDR1 and CDR2 sequences are LNHDA and SQIVND (reference sequence). The CDR3 here is CASSMSAASGNTIYF. The CDR3 DNA reads TGTGCCAGTAGTATGTCGGCCGCCTCTGGAAACACCATATATTTT. Full variable domain (rest looked up from reference TRBV19 and TRBJ1-3): DGGITQSPKYLFRKEGQNVTLSCEQNLNHDAMYWYRQDPGQGLRLIYYSQIVNDFQKGDIAEGYSVSREKKESFPLTVTSAQKNPTAFYLCASSMSAASGNTIYFGEGSWLTVV.

This clonotype was counted ten times or more. The chain employs TRBV28 and TRBJ1-2; 8 nucleotides match TRBD1. V gave up 7 bases and J gave up 7 bases; unmatched junction bases: 8. Germline CDR1 is MDHEN and CDR2 is SYDVKM. This CDR3 comprises 13 residues. The CDR3: CASTLDRVAGYTF. The DNA of the CDR3 is TGTGCCAGCACCCTGGACAGGGTCGCTGGCTACACCTTC.

With respect to this clonotype: A clone one base away is much larger, so this may be a read error. The genes are TRBV7-9 and TRBJ1-1, with TRBD1 matching 9 bases. Germline V gene sequence: CDR1 SEHNR, CDR2 FQNEAQ (reference sequence). There are 14 residues in the CDR3. CDR3 DNA: TGTGCCAGCAGCCAAACGACAGGGGGAACTGAAGCTTGCTTT. It translates to CASSQTTGGTEACF.

This clonotype has at least ten counts. V is TRBV7-2 and J is TRBJ2-7; a possible D gene is TRBD1 (7 bases). CDR3 length equals 14 residues. V gave up 5 bases and J gave up 7 bases, with 18 bases separating them. In germline, CDR1 is SGHTA, CDR2 FQGNSA. Written as DNA, the CDR3 is TGTGCCAGCAGCGTCCTCGGACAGGCGGGGGAGCAGTACTTC. This translates into CASSVLGQAGEQYF. The full variable domain, completed using reference TRBV7-2 and TRBJ2-7, is GAGVSQSPSNKVTEKGKDVELRCDPISGHTALYWYRQSLGQGLEFLIYFQGNSAPDKSGLPSDRFSAERTGGSVSTLTIQRTQQEDSAVYLCASSVLGQAGEQYFGPGTRLTVT.

V is TRBV5-5 and J is TRBJ1-3, with 8 bases lining up with TRBD1. Germline-derived CDR1 and CDR2 are SGHKS and YYEKEE (reference sequence). V dropped 0 bases and J dropped 4; count of bases not matched to a gene: 6. The length of the CDR3 is 16 residues. CDR3 amino acids: CASSLVGGTGGNTIYF. Written as DNA, the CDR3 is TGTGCCAGCAGCTTGGTCGGCGGGACAGGCGGAAACACCATATATTTT.

Only a few counts were recorded for this clonotype. The chain joins TRBV12-3 or TRBV12-4 to TRBJ1-2; no reliable D call. V shed 5 bases and J shed 8 bases, with 18 bases lying between them. The CDR3 totals 14 residues. For the CDR3, the DNA is TGTGCCAGCAGTCCCACCTGGGGAGGTGAGGGCTACACCTTC. Its protein product is CASSPTWGGEGYTF.

This clonotype has a count of ten or more. The rearrangement joins TRBV20-1 to TRBJ1-1, with D unclear. CDR1 and CDR2 from the germline V gene are DFQATT and SNEGSKA (reference sequence). The CDR3 runs to 9 residues. With 6 bases removed from V and 6 bases from J, the gap between germline ends came to 5 bases. As DNA, the CDR3 is TGCAGTGCCGGTCCTGAAGCTTTCTTT. Translation: CSAGPEAFF.

This chain links TRBV5-1 with TRBJ2-2, with 9 bases identical to TRBD1. With 5 bases clipped from V and 0 bases from J, the junction kept 8 bases outside the gene matches. CDR1 and CDR2 (germline): SGHRS, YFSETQ. The CDR3 loop spans 17 amino acids. The CDR3 loop is CASREPGQGANTGELFF. The CDR3 DNA is TGCGCCAGCAGAGAGCCGGGACAGGGTGCGAACACCGGGGAGCTGTTTTTT. The complete variable domain, with remaining parts taken from reference TRBV5-1 and TRBJ2-2, reads KAGVTQTPRYLIKTRGQQVTLSCSPISGHRSVSWYQQTPGQGLQFLFEYFSETQRNKGNFPGRFSGRQFSNSRSEMNVSTLELGDSALYLCASREPGQGANTGELFFGEGSRLTVL.

This clonotype was recorded a few times. This rearrangement joins TRBV4-1 to TRBJ2-4, with 11 bases identical to TRBD2. J lost 6 bases, V lost 2 bases, and 6 bases had no gene match. The CDR3 runs 16 residues. CDR1 is MGHRA and CDR2 is YSYEKL in the germline V gene. The CDR3, as DNA: TGCGCCAGCAGCCAACTAGCGGGGGGATCGGGAAACATTCAGTACTTC. This sequence encodes CASSQLAGGSGNIQYF.

This clonotype has only a few counts. The CDR3 sequence: CASRAAMGNQPQHF. CDR3 DNA: TGTGCCAGCAGAGCAGCTATGGGCAATCAGCCCCAGCATTTT. The chain recombines TRBV28 with TRBJ1-5, with D hard to call. Trimming left V 6 bases short and J 2 bases short, with 11 bases between. Germline-derived CDR1 and CDR2 are MDHEN and SYDVKM. The CDR3 runs 14 residues.

This clonotype was recorded many times. The CDR3 region is CASSSTLGETQYF. Written as DNA, the CDR3 is TGCGCCAGCAGCTCCACCCTCGGGGAGACCCAGTACTTC. The chain employs TRBV5-1 and TRBJ2-5, with D uncertain. The CDR3 loop spans 13 amino acids. Germline CDR1 and CDR2: SGHRS and YFSETQ. Trimming stripped 3 bases from V and 5 bases from J, with 11 bases between.

This clonotype occurred many times. The chain recombines TRBV5-4 with TRBJ2-5; D gene unclear. Germline CDR1 reads SGHNT; CDR2 reads YYREEE (reference sequence). This CDR3 spans 14 amino acids. Between the trimmed V and J ends, which lost 1 base and 4 bases, there was a span of 11 bases. Here the CDR3 DNA reads TGTGCCAGCAGCTTGAGGGCAGCATCAGAGACCCAGTACTTC. Its protein is CASSLRAASETQYF.

On this clonotype: Relative to the germline gene, one junction end is altered; a read error may explain this. The chain joins TRBV11-2 to TRBJ1-1; a possible D gene is TRBD1 (5 bases). CDR3 length equals 14 residues. The germline CDR1 and CDR2 sequences are SGHAT and FQNNGV. The CDR3 DNA follows: TGTGCCAGCAGCTTGCCGGGGACCACTCCTGAAGCTCTCTTT. It encodes CASSLPGTTPEALF.